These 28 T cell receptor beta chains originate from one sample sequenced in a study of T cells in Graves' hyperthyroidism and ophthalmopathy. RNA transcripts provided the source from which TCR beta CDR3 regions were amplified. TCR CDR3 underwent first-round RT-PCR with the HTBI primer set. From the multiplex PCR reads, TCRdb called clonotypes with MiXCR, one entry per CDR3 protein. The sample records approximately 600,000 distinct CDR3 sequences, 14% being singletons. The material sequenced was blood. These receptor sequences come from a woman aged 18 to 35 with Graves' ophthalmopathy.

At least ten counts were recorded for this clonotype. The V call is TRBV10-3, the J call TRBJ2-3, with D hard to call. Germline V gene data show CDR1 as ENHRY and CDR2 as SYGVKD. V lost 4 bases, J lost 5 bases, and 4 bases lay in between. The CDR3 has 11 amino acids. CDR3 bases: TGTGCCATCAGTGCGGTAGATACGCAGTATTTT. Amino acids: CAISAVDTQYF.

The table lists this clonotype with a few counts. For the CDR3, the DNA is TGTGCCAGCAGGCCAACCCGCCAAGCCACAGATACGCAGTATTTT. It yields the protein CASRPTRQATDTQYF. The chain uses TRBV4-2 and TRBJ2-3; unclear D gene. Germline V gene sequence: CDR1 LGHNA, CDR2 YNFKEQ. The V end was cut by 6 bases, the J end by 2 bases, with 15 bases between. The length of the CDR3 is 15 residues.

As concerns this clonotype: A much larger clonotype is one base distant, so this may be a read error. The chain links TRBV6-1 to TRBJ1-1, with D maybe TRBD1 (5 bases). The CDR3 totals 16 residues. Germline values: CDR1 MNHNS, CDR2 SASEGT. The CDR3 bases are TGTGCCAGCAGTCGCCCGGGGGAAGCAGGTTTCACTGGAGCTTTCTTT. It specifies CASSRPGEAGFTGAFF.

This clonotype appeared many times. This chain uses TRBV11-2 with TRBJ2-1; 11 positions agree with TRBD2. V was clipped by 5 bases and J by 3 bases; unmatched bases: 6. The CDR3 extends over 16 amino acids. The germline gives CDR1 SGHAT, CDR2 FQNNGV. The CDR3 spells CASSLGLADLYNEQFF. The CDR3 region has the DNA TGTGCCAGCAGCCTGGGACTAGCGGACCTCTACAATGAGCAGTTCTTC.

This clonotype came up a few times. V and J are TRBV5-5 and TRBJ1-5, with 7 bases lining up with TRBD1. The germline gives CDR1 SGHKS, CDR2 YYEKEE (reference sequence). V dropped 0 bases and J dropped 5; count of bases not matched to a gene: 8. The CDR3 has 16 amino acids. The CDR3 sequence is CASSLEPTGIDQPQHF. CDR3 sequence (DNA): TGTGCCAGCAGCTTGGAGCCGACAGGGATAGATCAGCCCCAGCATTTT.

The CDR3 protein is CSAMAGDTQYF. In nucleotides, the CDR3 is TGCAGTGCTATGGCTGGGGATACGCAGTATTTT. This chain links TRBV20-1 with TRBJ2-3; unclear D gene. Trimming stripped 4 bases from V and 6 bases from J, with 8 bases between. In germline, CDR1 is DFQATT, CDR2 SNEGSKA (reference sequence). The CDR3 consists of 11 residues.

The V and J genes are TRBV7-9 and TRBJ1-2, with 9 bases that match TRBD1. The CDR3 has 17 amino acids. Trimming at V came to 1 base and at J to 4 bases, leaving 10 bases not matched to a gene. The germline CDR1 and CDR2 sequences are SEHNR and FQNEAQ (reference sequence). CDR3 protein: CASSLVAPQGAGYGYTF. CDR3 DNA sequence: TGTGCCAGCAGCTTAGTGGCTCCACAGGGGGCAGGCTATGGCTACACCTTC. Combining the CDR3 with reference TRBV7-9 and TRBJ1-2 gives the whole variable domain DTGVSQNPRHKITKRGQNVTFRCDPISEHNRLYWYRQTLGQGPEFLTYFQNEAQLEKSRLLSDRFSAERPKGSFSTLEIQRTEQGDSAMYLCASSLVAPQGAGYGYTFGSGTRLTVV.

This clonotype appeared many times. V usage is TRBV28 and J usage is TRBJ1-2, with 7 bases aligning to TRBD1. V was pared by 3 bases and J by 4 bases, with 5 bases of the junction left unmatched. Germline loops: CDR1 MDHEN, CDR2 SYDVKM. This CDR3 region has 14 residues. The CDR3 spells CASSLGQLGYGYTF. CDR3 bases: TGTGCCAGCAGTTTGGGACAGCTGGGCTATGGCTACACCTTC.

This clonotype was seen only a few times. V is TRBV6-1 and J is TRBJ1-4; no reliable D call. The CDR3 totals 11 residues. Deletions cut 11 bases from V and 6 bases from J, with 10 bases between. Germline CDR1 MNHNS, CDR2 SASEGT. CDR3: CACVRYEKLFF. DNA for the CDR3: TGTGCCTGTGTTCGATATGAAAAACTGTTTTTT.

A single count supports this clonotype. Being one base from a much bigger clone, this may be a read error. DNA for the CDR3: TGTGCCAGCACCATGGCGGGAGTTGAGCATTTCTTC. The encoded protein is CASTMAGVEHFF. This chain links TRBV6-1 with TRBJ2-1, with 7 bases that match TRBD2. The CDR3 spans 12 residues. Germline CDR1 MNHNS, CDR2 SASEGT.

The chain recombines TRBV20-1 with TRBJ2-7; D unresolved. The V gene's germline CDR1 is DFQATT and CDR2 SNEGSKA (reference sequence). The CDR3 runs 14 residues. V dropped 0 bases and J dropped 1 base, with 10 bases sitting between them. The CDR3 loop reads CSARDLSRSYEQYF. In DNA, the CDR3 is TGCAGTGCTAGAGATCTCTCCCGATCCTACGAGCAGTACTTC.

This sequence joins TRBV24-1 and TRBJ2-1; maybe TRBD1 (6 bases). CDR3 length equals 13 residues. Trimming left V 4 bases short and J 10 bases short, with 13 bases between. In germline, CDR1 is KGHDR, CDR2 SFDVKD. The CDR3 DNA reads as TGTGCCACCAGTGACTTGGGGGCTGGGGAGCAGTTCTTC. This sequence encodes CATSDLGAGEQFF.

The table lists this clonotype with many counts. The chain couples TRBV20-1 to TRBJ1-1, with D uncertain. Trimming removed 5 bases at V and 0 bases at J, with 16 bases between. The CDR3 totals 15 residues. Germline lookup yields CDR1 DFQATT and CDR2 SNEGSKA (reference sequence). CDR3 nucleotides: TGCAGTGCTTGGGATGGACCCCCCATGAACACTGAAGCTTTCTTT. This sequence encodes CSAWDGPPMNTEAFF.

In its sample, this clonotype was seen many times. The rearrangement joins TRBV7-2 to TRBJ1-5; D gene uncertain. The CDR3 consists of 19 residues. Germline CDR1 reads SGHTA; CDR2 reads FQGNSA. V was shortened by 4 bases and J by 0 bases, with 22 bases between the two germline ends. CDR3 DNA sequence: TGTGCCAGCAGCTCCGGCCGGGCCGTGGGCGGTTATAGCAATCAGCCCCAGCATTTT. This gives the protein CASSSGRAVGGYSNQPQHF.

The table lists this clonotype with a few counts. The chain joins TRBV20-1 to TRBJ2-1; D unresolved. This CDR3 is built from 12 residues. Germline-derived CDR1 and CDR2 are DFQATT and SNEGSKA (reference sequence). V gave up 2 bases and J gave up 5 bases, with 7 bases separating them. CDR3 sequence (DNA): TGCAGTGCTAGATATTTAGACAATGAGCAGTTCTTC. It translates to CSARYLDNEQFF.

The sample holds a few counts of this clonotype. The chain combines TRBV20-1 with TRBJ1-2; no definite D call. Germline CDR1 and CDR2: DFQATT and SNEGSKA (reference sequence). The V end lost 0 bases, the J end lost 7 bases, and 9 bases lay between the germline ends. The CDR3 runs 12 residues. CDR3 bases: TGCAGTGCTAGAGATCCAGGTTCTGGCTACACCTTC. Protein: CSARDPGSGYTF.

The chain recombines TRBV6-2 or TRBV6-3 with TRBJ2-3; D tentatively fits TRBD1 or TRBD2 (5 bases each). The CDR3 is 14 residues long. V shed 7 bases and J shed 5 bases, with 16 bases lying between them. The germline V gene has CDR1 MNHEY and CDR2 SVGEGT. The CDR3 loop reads CASIEGWGLDTQYF. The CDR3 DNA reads TGTGCCAGCATCGAAGGTTGGGGGTTAGATACGCAGTATTTT.

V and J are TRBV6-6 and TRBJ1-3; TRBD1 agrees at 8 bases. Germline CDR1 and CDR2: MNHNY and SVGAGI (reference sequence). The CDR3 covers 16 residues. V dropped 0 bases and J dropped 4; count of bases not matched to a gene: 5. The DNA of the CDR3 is TGTGCCAGCAGTTACTCTCCGCAGGGGGCGGGAAACACCATATATTTT. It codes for CASSYSPQGAGNTIYF.

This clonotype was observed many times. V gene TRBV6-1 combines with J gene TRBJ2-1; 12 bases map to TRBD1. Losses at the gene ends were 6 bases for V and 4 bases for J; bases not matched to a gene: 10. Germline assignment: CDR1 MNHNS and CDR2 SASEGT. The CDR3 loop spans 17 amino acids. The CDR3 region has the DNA TGTGCCAGCAGGCCCAGAGGGACAGGGGGCTATTACAATGAGCAGTTCTTC. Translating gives CASRPRGTGGYYNEQFF.

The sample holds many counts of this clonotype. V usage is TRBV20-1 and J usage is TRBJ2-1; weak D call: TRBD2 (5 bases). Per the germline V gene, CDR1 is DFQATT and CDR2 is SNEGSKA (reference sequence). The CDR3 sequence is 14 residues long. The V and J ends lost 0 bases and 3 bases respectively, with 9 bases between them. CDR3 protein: CSARDGGFYNEQFF. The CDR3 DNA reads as TGCAGTGCTAGAGATGGAGGATTCTACAATGAGCAGTTCTTC.

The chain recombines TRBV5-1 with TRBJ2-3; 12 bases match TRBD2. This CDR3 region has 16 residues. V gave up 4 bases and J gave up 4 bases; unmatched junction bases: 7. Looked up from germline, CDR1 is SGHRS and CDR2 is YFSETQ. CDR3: CASSLMRLAGADTQYF. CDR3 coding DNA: TGCGCCAGCAGCCTGATGAGACTAGCGGGGGCAGATACGCAGTATTTT.

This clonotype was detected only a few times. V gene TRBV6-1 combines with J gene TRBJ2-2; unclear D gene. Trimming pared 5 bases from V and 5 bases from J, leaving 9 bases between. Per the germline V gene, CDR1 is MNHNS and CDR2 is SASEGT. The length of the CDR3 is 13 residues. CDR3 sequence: CASSSTPTGELFF. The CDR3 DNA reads TGTGCCAGCAGTTCGACACCGACCGGGGAGCTGTTTTTT.

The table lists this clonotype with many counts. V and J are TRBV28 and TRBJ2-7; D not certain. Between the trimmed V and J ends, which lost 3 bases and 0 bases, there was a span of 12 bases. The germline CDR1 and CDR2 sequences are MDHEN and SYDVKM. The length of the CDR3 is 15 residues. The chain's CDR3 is CASSFLDVSSYEQYF. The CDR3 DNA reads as TGTGCCAGCAGTTTTTTGGACGTGAGCTCCTACGAGCAGTACTTC.

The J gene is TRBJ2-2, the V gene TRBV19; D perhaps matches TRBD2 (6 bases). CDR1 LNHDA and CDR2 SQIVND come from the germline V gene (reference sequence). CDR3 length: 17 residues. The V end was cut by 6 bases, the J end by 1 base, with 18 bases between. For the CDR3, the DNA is TGTGCCAGTAGCAAGGGGACTGGGCAGGGGAACACCGGGGAGCTGTTTTTT. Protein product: CASSKGTGQGNTGELFF.

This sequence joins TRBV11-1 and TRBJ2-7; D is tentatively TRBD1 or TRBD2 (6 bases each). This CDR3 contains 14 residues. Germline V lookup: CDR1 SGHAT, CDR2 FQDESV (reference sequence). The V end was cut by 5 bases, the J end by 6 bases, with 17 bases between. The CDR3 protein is CASSPFSRGGEQYF. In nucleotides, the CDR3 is TGTGCCAGCAGCCCTTTCTCCAGGGGAGGCGAGCAGTACTTC.

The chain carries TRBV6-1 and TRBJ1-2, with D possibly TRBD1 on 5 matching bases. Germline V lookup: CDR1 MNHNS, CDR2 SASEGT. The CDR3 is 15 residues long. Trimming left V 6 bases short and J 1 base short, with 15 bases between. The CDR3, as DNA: TGTGCCAGCAGAACACAGGCAACTCTTAACTATGGCTACACCTTC. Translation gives CASRTQATLNYGYTF.

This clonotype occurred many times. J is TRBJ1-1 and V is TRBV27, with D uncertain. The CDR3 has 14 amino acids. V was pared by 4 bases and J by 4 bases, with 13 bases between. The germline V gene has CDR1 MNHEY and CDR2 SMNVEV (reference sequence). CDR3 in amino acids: CASSSRRDVTEAFF. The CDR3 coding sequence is TGTGCCAGCAGTTCCCGGCGGGATGTCACTGAAGCTTTCTTT.

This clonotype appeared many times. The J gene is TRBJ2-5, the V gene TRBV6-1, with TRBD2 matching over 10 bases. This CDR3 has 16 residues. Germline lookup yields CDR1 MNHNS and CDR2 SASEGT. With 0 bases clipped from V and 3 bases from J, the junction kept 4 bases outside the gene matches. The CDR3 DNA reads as TGTGCCAGCAGTGAAGCCACTAGCGGGACGAAAGAGACCCAGTACTTC. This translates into CASSEATSGTKETQYF.